This note documents a single T cell receptor beta chain sequence. These data are taken from a study of T-cell memory formation after mild COVID-19. Via MiXCR, TCRdb re-called the 5' RACE reads, giving one row per CDR3 protein. This table has 110,000 or so distinct CDR3 sequences, roughly 19% appearing once. V shed 0 bases and J shed 10 bases, with 13 bases lying between them. Germline CDR1 and CDR2: SGHTA and FQGTGA. The CDR3 sequence is 15 residues long. The sample was PBMCs or a T cell subset sorted from them (not recorded which). This chain joins TRBV7-3 and TRBJ1-6; TRBD1 might be the D (6 bases). The TCR originated in a man younger than 35 who had mild COVID-19 (a few samples of this study predate the infection). Cell type and time point are not known. This CDR3 is CASSLTGGLQSPLHF. CDR3 nucleotides: TGTGCCAGCAGCTTAACAGGGGGGTTACAATCACCCCTCCACTTT.